Following are 14 T cell receptor beta chains from one sample sequenced in a study of metastatic and nonmetastatic thyroid tumors. TCRdb re-called clones from the PCR reads using MiXCR. The repertoire holds around 10,000 clones, with 25% to 35% as singletons. The entire patient cohort was treatment-naive prior to thyroid surgery. Sequenced: tumor tissue. The receptors originated from a male donor with papillary thyroid cancer or a benign thyroid nodule (not recorded which). Some clones in this sample may be carry-over from other donors' samples.

J is TRBJ2-5 and V is TRBV28; the D gene is possibly TRBD1 (5 bases). The DNA matches TRBJ2-1 better at its end, which makes the J call doubtful. The germline V gene has CDR1 MDHEN and CDR2 SYDVKM. The CDR3 is 12 amino acids. The CDR3 DNA is TGTGCCAGCAGTCCCCAGGCAGGGGAGCAGTTCTTC. Amino acid sequence: CASSPQAGEQFF.

This chain links TRBV28 with TRBJ1-1; 7 positions match TRBD1. The CDR3 covers 14 residues. The ends lost 8 bases at V and 2 bases at J; junction bases unmatched: 8. CDR1 and CDR2 (germline): MDHEN, SYDVKM. CDR3 amino acids: CASWAGGLNTEAFF. In DNA form, the CDR3 reads TGTGCCAGCTGGGCAGGGGGGTTAAACACTGAAGCTTTCTTT.

This clone was picked up a small number of times. This chain joins TRBV10-3 and TRBJ2-1; the D gene is possibly TRBD2 (5 bases). Germline CDR1 and CDR2: ENHRY and SYGVKD. Trimming left V 5 bases short and J 5 bases short, with 13 bases between. This CDR3 is built from 14 residues. CDR3 in DNA: TGTGCCATCAGTTATGCTAGCCGCGACAATGAGCAGTTCTTC. Protein sequence: CAISYASRDNEQFF.

This chain uses TRBV12-3 or TRBV12-4 with TRBJ1-3; D unclear. This CDR3 is 14 amino acids long. V was shortened by 1 base and J by 0 bases, with 4 bases between the two germline ends. The CDR3 here is CASSLVGSGNTIYF. The CDR3 DNA reads as TGTGCCAGCAGTTTAGTTGGCTCTGGAAACACCATATATTTT.

Within the sample, this clone is medium-sized (0.01 to 0.1%). The V gene is TRBV27, the J gene TRBJ2-7, with unresolved D. Trimming removed 0 bases from V and 3 bases from J, with 12 bases in between. CDR3 length: 15 amino acids. Looked up from germline, CDR1 is MNHEY and CDR2 is SMNVEV (reference sequence). The CDR3 nucleotides read TGTGCCAGCAGTTTATCGGCAAAAGCGATCTACGAGCAGTACTTC. The encoded protein is CASSLSAKAIYEQYF.

This clone was picked up a small number of times. The chain carries TRBV2 and TRBJ2-2, with a weak D call TRBD1 (7 bases). The CDR3 has 17 amino acids. V was trimmed by 1 base and J by 4 bases, leaving 16 bases between them. CDR1 SNHLY and CDR2 FYNNEI come from the germline V gene. CDR3 amino acids: CASSEGRQGGGTGELFF. The CDR3 DNA reads as TGTGCCAGCAGTGAAGGAAGACAGGGAGGAGGCACCGGGGAGCTGTTTTTT.

This sequence joins TRBV20-1 and TRBJ2-1, with no clear D. Trimming took off 6 bases at V and 0 bases at J, with 12 bases between the two ends. Germline loops: CDR1 DFQATT, CDR2 SNEGSKA (reference sequence). The CDR3 runs to 14 residues. The CDR3, as DNA: TGCAGTGCCGAGTACTTAACCTCCTACAATGAGCAGTTCTTC. Translation: CSAEYLTSYNEQFF.

This clone has ten or more counts. This rearrangement joins TRBV11-2 to TRBJ1-5; maybe TRBD1 (5 bases). This CDR3 is built from 15 residues. Trimming removed 5 bases from V and 5 bases from J, with 16 bases in between. Germline CDR1 is SGHAT and CDR2 is FQNNGV. Here the CDR3 reads CASSPDGDGYQPQHF. The CDR3 nucleotides are TGTGCCAGCAGCCCAGACGGGGACGGATATCAGCCCCAGCATTTT.

This clone occurred a few times. This chain links TRBV19 with TRBJ2-7; D is undetermined. The V gene lost 4 bases and the J gene lost 2 bases, with 12 bases spanning the gap. The V gene's germline CDR1 is LNHDA and CDR2 SQIVND (reference sequence). The CDR3 has 14 amino acids. CDR3 in amino acids: CASSTARVPYEQYF. The CDR3 DNA follows: TGTGCCAGTAGTACGGCTCGGGTCCCCTACGAGCAGTACTTC.

The rearrangement links TRBV20-1 to TRBJ2-3; no clear D. CDR1 and CDR2 from the germline V gene are DFQATT and SNEGSKA (reference sequence). The V and J ends lost 0 bases and 2 bases respectively, with 6 bases between them. The CDR3 length is 13 residues. CDR3 in amino acids: CSAREGYTDTQYF. The DNA for the CDR3 is TGCAGTGCTAGAGAGGGGTACACAGATACGCAGTATTTT.

This clone was seen a few times. The J gene is TRBJ2-7, the V gene TRBV28; D possibly corresponds to TRBD2 (5 bases). Looked up from germline, CDR1 is MDHEN and CDR2 is SYDVKM. V was cut by 6 bases and J by 4 bases, with 16 bases left in between. The CDR3 loop spans 14 amino acids. The CDR3 sequence is CASRSARGPYEQYV. CDR3 nucleotides: TGTGCCAGCAGATCAGCGAGAGGGCCGTACGAGCAGTACGTC.

This clone is labeled medium-sized. DNA for the CDR3: TGTGCCAGCACCCCGATCGAACACAATGAGCAGTTCTTC. This translates into CASTPIEHNEQFF. The chain uses TRBV27 and TRBJ2-1, with no clear D. Between the trimmed V and J ends, which lost 7 bases and 5 bases, there was a span of 12 bases. Germline V gene lookup returns CDR1 MNHEY and CDR2 SMNVEV (reference sequence). This CDR3 has 13 amino acids.

V and J are TRBV30 and TRBJ2-7; D gene unclear. Germline CDR1 GTSNPN, CDR2 SVGIG (reference sequence). Trimming stripped 2 bases from V and 5 bases from J, with 10 bases between. This CDR3 contains 12 residues. The CDR3 here is CAWSTELNEQYF. In DNA, the CDR3 is TGTGCCTGGAGTACCGAGCTGAACGAGCAGTACTTC.

This clone was picked up many times. A much larger clone differs from this one at a single base, so this may be a read error. The same CDR3 can be traced to other DNA sequences in this sample. The V gene is TRBV19, the J gene TRBJ1-1; D unclear. This CDR3 comprises 17 residues. CDR1 LNHDA and CDR2 SQIVND come from the germline V gene (reference sequence). CDR3 sequence: CASSPLPFSGSGTEAFF. The CDR3 region has the DNA TGCGCCAGTAGCCCCCTCCCATTTAGCGGGAGTGGCACTGAAGCTTTCTTT.